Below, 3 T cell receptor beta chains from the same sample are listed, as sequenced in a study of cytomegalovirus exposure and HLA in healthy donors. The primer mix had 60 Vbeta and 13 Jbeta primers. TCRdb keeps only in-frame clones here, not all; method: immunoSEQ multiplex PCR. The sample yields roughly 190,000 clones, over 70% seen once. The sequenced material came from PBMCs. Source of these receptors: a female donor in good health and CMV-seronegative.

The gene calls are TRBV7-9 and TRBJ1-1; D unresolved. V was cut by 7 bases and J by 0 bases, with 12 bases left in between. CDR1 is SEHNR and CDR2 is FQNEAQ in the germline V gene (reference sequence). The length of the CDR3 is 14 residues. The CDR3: CASTPETLNTEAFF. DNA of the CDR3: TGTGCCAGCACCCCTGAGACTCTGAACACTGAAGCTTTCTTT. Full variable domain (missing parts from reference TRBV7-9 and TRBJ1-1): DTGVSQNPRHKITKRGQNVTFRCDPISEHNRLYWYRQTLGQGPEFLTYFQNEAQLEKSRLLSDRFSAERPKGSFSTLEIQRTEQGDSAMYLCASTPETLNTEAFFGQGTRLTVV.

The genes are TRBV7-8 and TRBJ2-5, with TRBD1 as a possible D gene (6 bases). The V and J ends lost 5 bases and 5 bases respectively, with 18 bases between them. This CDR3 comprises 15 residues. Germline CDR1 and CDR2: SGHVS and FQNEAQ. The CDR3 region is CASSTRGGSGETQYF. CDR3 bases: TGTGCCAGCAGCACGAGAGGGGGAAGTGGGGAGACCCAGTACTTC.

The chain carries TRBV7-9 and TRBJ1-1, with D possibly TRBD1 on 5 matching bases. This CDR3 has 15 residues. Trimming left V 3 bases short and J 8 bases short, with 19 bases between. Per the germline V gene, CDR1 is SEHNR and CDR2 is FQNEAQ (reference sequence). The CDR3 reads CASSLNLGNTGEAFF. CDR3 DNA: TGTGCCAGCAGCTTGAACTTGGGTAATACAGGAGAAGCTTTCTTT. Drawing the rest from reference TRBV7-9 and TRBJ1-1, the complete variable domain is DTGVSQNPRHKITKRGQNVTFRCDPISEHNRLYWYRQTLGQGPEFLTYFQNEAQLEKSRLLSDRFSAERPKGSFSTLEIQRTEQGDSAMYLCASSLNLGNTGEAFFGQGTRLTVV.